This entry lists 4 T cell receptor beta chains sequenced from one sample in a study of patients and donors after allogeneic stem cell transplantation. From the RT-PCR reads, TCRdb called clonotypes with MiXCR, one entry per CDR3 protein. The sample has more than 850,000 distinct CDR3 sequences, about a sixth seen once; the top ten hold 6%. Sequenced sample: blood, either unsorted or a sorted T cell fraction (not recorded which). These receptors were obtained from a human donor who was either an allogeneic HSCT recipient or a stem cell or donor lymphocyte infusion donor (not recorded which). It is not recorded whose cells these are; they may come from a transplant donor.

In its sample, this clonotype was seen a few times. CDR3 sequence reads: CASSYSGGQGRSGELFF. For the CDR3, the DNA is TGTGCCAGCAGTTACTCCGGGGGTCAGGGAAGGTCCGGGGAGCTGTTTTTT. This sequence joins TRBV6-5 and TRBJ2-2; TRBD2 is a possible D gene (6 bases). The V and J ends lost 0 bases and 6 bases respectively, with 17 bases between them. Germline assignment: CDR1 MNHEY and CDR2 SVGAGI. There are 17 residues in the CDR3.

This clonotype was counted only a few times. This sequence joins TRBV7-9 and TRBJ2-7; 9 positions agree with TRBD1. V dropped 3 bases and J dropped 5; count of bases not matched to a gene: 8. Germline V gene data show CDR1 as SEHNR and CDR2 as FQNEAQ (reference sequence). The CDR3 is 15 amino acids. The CDR3 nucleotides are TGTGCCAGCAGCTTTATGGACAGGGGACTCCACGAGCAGTACTTC. As protein: CASSFMDRGLHEQYF.

Ten or more counts support this clonotype. The chain employs TRBV24-1 and TRBJ2-1; 13 bases match TRBD2. The CDR3 has 14 residues. V was clipped by 7 bases and J by 5 bases; unmatched bases: 1. Germline V lookup: CDR1 KGHDR, CDR2 SFDVKD. The CDR3 sequence is CATRTSGGNNEQFF. The CDR3 nucleotides are TGTGCCACCAGGACTAGCGGGGGGAACAATGAGCAGTTCTTC.

This clonotype was seen only a few times. The chain couples TRBV24-1 to TRBJ2-5; TRBD2 is a possible D gene (6 bases). The CDR3 sequence is 15 residues long. V lost 4 bases to trimming and J lost 1 base, with 12 bases between them. Germline assignment: CDR1 KGHDR and CDR2 SFDVKD. Here the CDR3 DNA reads TGTGCCACCAGTGACGCCGGGACTCTCCAAGAGACCCAGTACTTC. This encodes CATSDAGTLQETQYF.